This passage covers 15 T cell receptor beta chains from one sample sequenced in a study of breast tumors, draining lymph nodes, adjacent tissues. Axillary draining lymph nodes of breast cancer patients supplied the node samples. Via MiXCR, TCRdb re-called the multiplex PCR reads, giving one row per CDR3 protein. The table lists 100,000 to 150,000 distinct CDR3 sequences, 20% to 25% of them singletons. Specimen: axillary lymph node tissue. These receptors originate from a female donor with breast cancer. Some clones in this sample may be carry-over from other donors' samples.

As regards this clonotype: A much more abundant neighbour one base away suggests this may be a read error. V gene TRBV2 combines with J gene TRBJ2-2; D may be TRBD1 or TRBD2 (5 bases each). Germline loops: CDR1 SNHLY, CDR2 FYNNEI. The V end was cut by 3 bases, the J end by 0 bases, with 11 bases between. CDR3 length: 16 residues. CDR3 amino acids: CASSEGEISNTGELFF. The CDR3, as DNA: TGTGCCAGCAGTGAGGGGGAGATTTCGAACACCGGGGAGCTGTTTTTT.

The genes are TRBV27 and TRBJ2-1; TRBD2 is a possible D gene (6 bases). The V gene's germline CDR1 is MNHEY and CDR2 SMNVEV (reference sequence). The CDR3 contains 15 residues. V lost 4 bases, J lost 2 bases, and 12 bases lay in between. The DNA for the CDR3 is TGTGCCAGCAGTTCCGTCGGGAGACCCTACAATGAGCAGTTCTTC. Its protein product is CASSSVGRPYNEQFF.

This clonotype showed up many times. The CDR3 spells CASSTRGGFGANYGYTF. The CDR3 bases are TGTGCCAGCAGCACCCGGGGGGGGTTTGGAGCTAACTATGGCTACACCTTC. V gene TRBV7-8 combines with J gene TRBJ1-2; tentatively, D is TRBD1 (5 bases). This CDR3 is 17 amino acids long. With 5 bases removed from V and 0 bases from J, the gap between germline ends came to 19 bases. Per the germline V gene, CDR1 is SGHVS and CDR2 is FQNEAQ.

J is TRBJ1-2 and V is TRBV18; the match to TRBD1 covers 8 bases. The germline gives CDR1 KGHSH, CDR2 LQKENI. The length of the CDR3 is 16 residues. Losses at the gene ends were 4 bases for V and 5 bases for J; bases not matched to a gene: 12. The CDR3 DNA sequence: TGTGCCAGCTCACGACAGAGGGACAGGCTAGGGTATGGCTACACCTTC. Translated: CASSRQRDRLGYGYTF.

The table lists this clonotype with a few counts. CDR3 amino acids: CASSLIRDGPYGYTF. The CDR3, as DNA: TGTGCCAGCAGCTTAATACGGGACGGCCCCTATGGCTACACCTTC. This chain joins TRBV11-3 and TRBJ1-2; the D gene is possibly TRBD1 (5 bases). Trimming took off 2 bases at V and 4 bases at J, with 14 bases between the two ends. The V gene's germline CDR1 is SGHNT and CDR2 YENEEA. This CDR3 spans 15 amino acids.

This clonotype was seen ten or more times. This chain links TRBV7-3 with TRBJ2-7; 11 bases line up with TRBD2. The CDR3 sequence is 15 residues long. Unmatched junction bases numbered 6, after V lost 8 bases and J lost 0 bases. Germline CDR1 SGHTA, CDR2 FQGTGA. CDR3 protein: CASALAGGRSYEQYF. The CDR3 DNA follows: TGTGCCAGCGCTCTAGCGGGAGGCCGCTCCTACGAGCAGTACTTC.

As regards this clonotype: A much larger clone is a single base away; this may be a read error. The chain links TRBV6-1 to TRBJ1-2, with D perhaps TRBD1 (5 bases). The CDR3 length is 15 residues. Germline V lookup: CDR1 MNHNS, CDR2 SASEGT. As DNA, the CDR3 is TGTGGCAGCAGTGGGCCATTACCAGGGCAGGACGGCTACACCTTC. It translates to CGSSGPLPGQDGYTF.

V gene TRBV6-6 combines with J gene TRBJ2-6; possible D gene TRBD1, 6 bases. Between the trimmed V and J ends, which lost 5 bases and 1 base, there was a span of 9 bases. Germline loops: CDR1 MNHNY, CDR2 SVGAGI (reference sequence). The CDR3 length is 15 residues. CDR3 sequence: CASSPGASGANVLTF. The CDR3, as DNA: TGTGCCAGCAGTCCAGGGGCATCTGGGGCCAACGTCCTGACTTTC.

This clonotype has a count of ten or more. V is TRBV7-2 and J is TRBJ2-3, with D possibly being TRBD1 or TRBD2 (5 bases each). This CDR3 is 14 amino acids long. CDR1 and CDR2 (germline): SGHTA, FQGNSA. Trimming took 2 bases from V and 4 from J, leaving 10 bases between them. This CDR3 reads CASSLWQGADTQYF. In DNA form, the CDR3 reads TGTGCCAGCAGCTTATGGCAGGGAGCAGATACGCAGTATTTT.

A single count supports this clonotype. The junction shows a germline mismatch at one end, possibly a read error. The chain carries TRBV3-1 and TRBJ2-2, with 7 bases lining up with TRBD1. CDR3 length equals 17 residues. The V gene's germline CDR1 is LGHDT and CDR2 YNNKEL (reference sequence). The CDR3 sequence: CAGSQEWRTQGTGELFF. Written as DNA, the CDR3 is TGTGCCGGCAGCCAAGAGTGGAGAACACAGGGGACCGGGGAGCTGTTTTTT. The whole variable domain, remainder taken from reference TRBV3-1 and TRBJ2-2, is DTAVSQTPKYLVTQMGNDKSIKCEQNLGHDTMYWYKQDSKKFLKIMFSYNNKELIINETVPNRFSPKSPDKAHLNLHINSLELGDSAVYFCAGSQEWRTQGTGELFFGEGSRLTVL.

The chain joins TRBV4-1 to TRBJ1-5, with TRBD1 as a possible D gene (5 bases). Germline V gene sequence: CDR1 MGHRA, CDR2 YSYEKL. Trimming shortened V by 4 bases and J by 3 bases, and 13 bases separated the two germline ends. CDR3 length equals 15 residues. CDR3 coding DNA: TGCGCCAGCAGCCGTGGGTTACAGGACAATCAGCCCCAGCATTTT. This codes for CASSRGLQDNQPQHF.

In its sample, this clonotype was seen many times. V is TRBV24-1 and J is TRBJ2-3; possibly TRBD1 for D (5 bases). Germline CDR1 and CDR2: KGHDR and SFDVKD. V shed 4 bases and J shed 3 bases, with 10 bases lying between them. CDR3 length: 14 amino acids. The CDR3 coding sequence is TGTGCCACCAGTGACCCTAGGGGAACAGATACGCAGTATTTT. Protein product: CATSDPRGTDTQYF.

Worth noting for this clonotype: A much larger clone sits a single nucleotide away, making a read error possible. This chain joins TRBV2 and TRBJ2-5, with D hard to call. Trimming removed 6 bases from V and 2 bases from J, with 19 bases in between. The CDR3 contains 16 residues. The germline CDR1 and CDR2 sequences are SNHLY and FYNNEI. In DNA form, the CDR3 reads TGTGCCAGCAGCCACGGACGAATGCCTGGGCAAGAGACCCAGTACTTC. Translation gives CASSHGRMPGQETQYF.

At least ten counts were recorded for this clonotype. The CDR3 sequence is CSARDQTSGTYEQYF. In DNA form, the CDR3 reads TGCAGTGCTAGAGACCAGACTAGCGGGACCTACGAGCAGTACTTC. The chain is built from TRBV20-1 and TRBJ2-7; 11 nucleotides line up with TRBD2. Trimming at V came to 0 bases and at J to 2 bases, leaving 3 bases not matched to a gene. CDR1 is DFQATT, CDR2 SNEGSKA, per germline (reference sequence). The CDR3 runs to 15 residues.

This clonotype was seen at least ten times. The gene calls are TRBV11-3 and TRBJ2-2, with D unresolved. The germline V gene encodes CDR1 SGHNT and CDR2 YENEEA. The CDR3 is made up of 12 amino acids. V lost 5 bases and J lost 7, with 8 bases in between. CDR3: CASSPRNGELFF. In DNA form, the CDR3 reads TGTGCCAGCAGCCCCCGTAACGGGGAGCTGTTTTTT.